The T cell receptor beta chain under discussion was sequenced for a study of T-cell reconstitution after alpha-beta-depleted transplantation in children. Regarding the study as a whole: Counts and diversity of T cells one year after transplant came mostly from newly produced T cells. In patients about two months after transplant, alpha-beta T cells reportedly arose from several hundred expanded graft clones.

Researchers prepared the TCRbeta library using unique molecular identifiers, the study reports. From the PCR reads, TCRdb called clonotypes with MiXCR, one entry per CDR3 protein. The data contain about 610,000 distinct CDR3 sequences, around 27% of them singletons. Details on this clonotype: Its antigen remains unidentified.

The input for sequencing was PBMCs, taken before TCRalphabeta/CD19-depleted stem cell transplant. The origin of this receptor is a boy younger than two with Wiskott-Aldrich syndrome, due to receive a stem cell transplant.

The CDR3 region is CASTIRLGATYEQYF. CDR3 DNA: TGTGCCAGCACCATACGCCTCGGTGCCACCTACGAGCAGTACTTC. The genes are TRBV25-1 and TRBJ2-7; D is uncertain. CDR1 is MGHDK and CDR2 is SYGVNS in the germline V gene. The CDR3 is 15 residues long. V lost 7 bases to trimming and J lost 2 bases, with 18 bases between them.